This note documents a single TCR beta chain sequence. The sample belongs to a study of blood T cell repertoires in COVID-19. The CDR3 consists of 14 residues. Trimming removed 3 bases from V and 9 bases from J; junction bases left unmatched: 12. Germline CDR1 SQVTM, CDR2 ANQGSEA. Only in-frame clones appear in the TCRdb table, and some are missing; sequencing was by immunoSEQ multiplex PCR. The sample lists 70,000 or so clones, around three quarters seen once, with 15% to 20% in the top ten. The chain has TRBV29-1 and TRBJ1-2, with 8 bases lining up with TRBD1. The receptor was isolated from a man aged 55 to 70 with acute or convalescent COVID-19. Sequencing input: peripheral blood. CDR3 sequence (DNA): TGCAGCGTTGACAGTCACCAGGGGGCCGTTCGCTACACCTTC. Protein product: CSVDSHQGAVRYTF.